The 29 T cell receptor beta chains presented below share a single source sample, sequenced in a study of blood T cell repertoires in COVID-19. Measured with immunoSEQ multiplex PCR; TCRdb has only the in-frame clones, and not every one. This table holds 200,000 to 250,000 clones, about 87% found once. The sequencing sample was made of peripheral blood. Every receptor here comes from a woman younger than 45 with COVID-19, enrolled during active disease.

The V and J genes are TRBV6-5 and TRBJ2-7; 9 positions match TRBD2. J gave up 3 bases and V 6 bases, and 6 bases lay outside the gene matches. The CDR3 is made up of 14 amino acids. CDR1 and CDR2 (germline): MNHEY, SVGAGI. In DNA, the CDR3 is TGTGCCAGCAGACGGACTAGCGCCGACTACGAGCAGTACGTC. Its translation is CASRRTSADYEQYV.

The chain employs TRBV27 and TRBJ2-7; 7 nucleotides agree with TRBD1. Losses at the gene ends were 9 bases for V and 0 bases for J; bases not matched to a gene: 29. The CDR3 spans 21 residues. Germline V gene data show CDR1 as MNHEY and CDR2 as SMNVEV (reference sequence). In DNA form, the CDR3 reads TGTGCCAGTCCTAAGGGTTACCGGTCGCGCGGACCCGGGACAGACTCCTACGAGCAGTACGTC. It specifies CASPKGYRSRGPGTDSYEQYV.

V is TRBV7-9 and J is TRBJ2-1; D ambiguous. This CDR3 is 11 amino acids long. Between the trimmed V and J ends, which lost 4 bases and 10 bases, there was a span of 8 bases. The V gene's germline CDR1 is SEHNR and CDR2 FQNEAQ (reference sequence). CDR3 residues: CASSSSREQFF. The CDR3 DNA reads TGTGCCAGCAGCTCTAGTAGGGAGCAGTTCTTC.

The chain combines TRBV19 with TRBJ2-2; TRBD1 matches at 7 bases. The CDR3 is 13 residues long. Germline CDR1 LNHDA, CDR2 SQIVND (reference sequence). With V trimmed by 7 bases and J by 6 bases, 5 bases remained unmatched. CDR3 sequence (DNA): TGTGCCAGTAAAGAGGGGGCGGCCGGGGAGCTGTTTTTT. Amino acid sequence: CASKEGAAGELFF.

This clone turned up a few times. The rearrangement links TRBV6-2 or TRBV6-3 to TRBJ2-1; D not certain. Germline values: CDR1 MNHEY, CDR2 SVGEGT. The CDR3 has 15 residues. Trimming took 2 bases from V and 4 from J, leaving 12 bases between them. CDR3 loop: CASSYDGHIYNEQFF. Written as DNA, the CDR3 is TGTGCCAGCAGTTACGATGGGCACATATACAATGAGCAGTTCTTC.

This sequence joins TRBV6-2 or TRBV6-3 and TRBJ2-1; TRBD2 agrees at 8 bases. Germline CDR1 and CDR2: MNHEY and SVGEGT. V was clipped by 2 bases and J by 6 bases; unmatched bases: 12. This CDR3 contains 17 residues. CDR3 sequence reads: CASSYGRTGGPSNEQFF. The DNA of the CDR3 is TGTGCCAGCAGTTACGGGAGGACGGGAGGGCCGTCCAATGAGCAGTTCTTC.

This chain links TRBV6-5 with TRBJ2-3, with TRBD2 matching 10 bases. The CDR3 consists of 16 residues. Germline V gene lookup returns CDR1 MNHEY and CDR2 SVGAGI. V lost 2 bases to trimming and J lost 5 bases; unmatched junction nucleotides: 7. The CDR3 bases are TGTGCCAGCAGTTACCGTGCTAGCGGGAGAGGAGATACGCAGTATTTT. It encodes CASSYRASGRGDTQYF.

The chain links TRBV28 to TRBJ2-7, with 12 bases matching TRBD1. The CDR3 is 14 amino acids. Germline V lookup: CDR1 MDHEN, CDR2 SYDVKM. V lost 7 bases to trimming and J lost 6 bases; unmatched junction nucleotides: 7. This CDR3 reads CASKLRDRGLEQYF. CDR3 sequence (DNA): TGTGCCAGCAAATTACGGGACAGGGGGCTCGAGCAGTACTTC.

The chain has TRBV18 and TRBJ1-1; 7 positions agree with TRBD1. J gave up 0 bases and V 2 bases, and 9 bases lay outside the gene matches. This CDR3 region has 17 residues. In germline, CDR1 is KGHSH, CDR2 LQKENI. This chain's CDR3 is CASSPGTAQMMNTEAFF. CDR3 nucleotide sequence: TGTGCCAGCTCACCAGGGACAGCCCAGATGATGAACACTGAAGCTTTCTTT.

This chain joins TRBV7-4 and TRBJ2-7, with a weak D call TRBD1 (5 bases). Germline loops: CDR1 SGHVT, CDR2 SQSDAQ. V lost 1 base to trimming and J lost 0 bases, with 22 bases between them. The CDR3 extends over 19 amino acids. The CDR3 is CASSLEDGTGNPSSYEQYV. For the CDR3, the DNA is TGTGCCAGCAGCTTAGAGGATGGCACAGGAAACCCCAGCTCCTACGAGCAGTACGTC.

V is TRBV27 and J is TRBJ2-7; 9 bases fit TRBD1. Trimming cost V 6 bases and J 7 bases; bases outside gene matches: 7. The CDR3 has 13 residues. In germline, CDR1 is MNHEY, CDR2 SMNVEV (reference sequence). This CDR3 is CASRMTGGSEQYV. The CDR3 DNA reads TGTGCCAGCAGGATGACAGGGGGGTCTGAGCAGTACGTC.

The V and J genes are TRBV3-1 (or the pseudogene TRBV3-2) and TRBJ1-3; TRBD1 matches at 7 bases. V trimming: 2 bases; J trimming: 4 bases; junction bases outside the gene matches: 11. Germline CDR1 reads LGHDT; CDR2 reads YNNKEL (reference sequence). This CDR3 spans 17 amino acids. The CDR3 region has the DNA TGTGCCAGCAGCCAATGGCGAGACAGGGTGGAAGGAAACACCATATATTTT. This translates into CASSQWRDRVEGNTIYF.

The chain has TRBV28 and TRBJ1-2, with D possibly being TRBD1 (6 bases). Germline CDR1 reads MDHEN; CDR2 reads SYDVKM. The CDR3 sequence is 17 residues long. With 6 bases removed from V and 0 bases from J, the gap between germline ends came to 20 bases. The CDR3 loop reads CASSPNPGQLTNYGYTF. The CDR3 coding sequence is TGTGCCAGCAGCCCCAATCCAGGACAGCTGACTAACTATGGCTACACCTTC.

Here the CDR3 reads CASSLRGVYEQYF. The CDR3 nucleotides read TGTGCCAGCAGTTTAAGGGGTGTGTACGAGCAGTACTTC. This chain links TRBV11-2 with TRBJ2-7; D may be TRBD1 (5 bases). Germline V gives CDR1 SGHAT, CDR2 FQNNGV. This CDR3 region has 13 residues. The V gene lost 6 bases and the J gene lost 4 bases, with 13 bases spanning the gap.

The genes are TRBV5-6 and TRBJ1-2, with D perhaps TRBD1 (5 bases). This CDR3 region has 13 residues. CDR1 and CDR2 (germline): SGHDT, YYEEEE. V lost 1 base and J lost 8, with 12 bases in between. In DNA, the CDR3 is TGTGCCAGCAGCTTGCGCAGGGTCAGCGGCTACACCTTC. Protein: CASSLRRVSGYTF.

This sequence joins TRBV3-1 (or the pseudogene TRBV3-2) and TRBJ2-1; D might be TRBD2 (6 bases). The V gene lost 0 bases and the J gene lost 7 bases, with 13 bases spanning the gap. Germline V CDR1 and CDR2: LGHDT, YNNKEL (reference sequence). The CDR3 extends over 15 amino acids. CDR3 in DNA: TGTGCCAGCAGCCAAGATAGTCTAGCGTCGAATGAGCAGTTCTTC. Its protein product is CASSQDSLASNEQFF.

The V and J genes are TRBV6-2 or TRBV6-3 and TRBJ2-5, with TRBD1 as a possible D gene (6 bases). The CDR3 spans 14 residues. The germline V gene has CDR1 MNHEY and CDR2 SVGEGT. V was pared by 2 bases and J by 1 base, with 8 bases between. The CDR3 nucleotides are TGTGCCAGCAGTTACAACAGGGTCCAAGAGACCCAGTACTTC. The encoded protein is CASSYNRVQETQYF.

The rearrangement uses TRBV4-1 and TRBJ2-3; 10 positions agree with TRBD2. CDR3 length equals 18 residues. Losses at the gene ends were 4 bases for V and 4 bases for J; bases not matched to a gene: 14. Germline V gives CDR1 MGHRA, CDR2 YSYEKL. The CDR3 DNA reads as TGCGCCAGCAGCCCTCTCCTGGAACTAGCGGGGCGCCCAGATACGCAGTATTTT. It encodes CASSPLLELAGRPDTQYF.

The J gene is TRBJ2-5, the V gene TRBV5-4; D might be TRBD2 (5 bases). The germline V and J ends were trimmed by 1 base and 5 bases, with 12 bases remaining between them. The CDR3 has 14 amino acids. Per the germline V gene, CDR1 is SGHNT and CDR2 is YYREEE (reference sequence). In nucleotides, the CDR3 is TGTGCCAGCAGCTTGTCCGGGAACTTTGAGACCCAGTACTTC. Translation: CASSLSGNFETQYF.

The chain links TRBV19 to TRBJ2-7; 10 bases align to TRBD1. V lost 5 bases to trimming and J lost 2 bases; unmatched junction nucleotides: 3. The CDR3 sequence is 14 residues long. Germline lookup yields CDR1 LNHDA and CDR2 SQIVND (reference sequence). This CDR3 reads CASSRTGGAYEQYF. DNA for the CDR3: TGTGCCAGTAGTCGGACAGGGGGGGCCTACGAGCAGTACTTC.

This sequence joins TRBV2 and TRBJ2-5; D possibly corresponds to TRBD1 (5 bases). The V gene's germline CDR1 is SNHLY and CDR2 FYNNEI. This CDR3 comprises 13 residues. V shed 5 bases and J shed 3 bases, with 10 bases lying between them. CDR3 in amino acids: CASSTDREETQYF. CDR3 bases: TGTGCCAGCAGTACTGACAGAGAAGAGACCCAGTACTTC.

V is TRBV2 and J is TRBJ1-5; D call uncertain. This CDR3 spans 14 amino acids. V gave up 7 bases and J gave up 2 bases, with 12 bases separating them. The germline V gene encodes CDR1 SNHLY and CDR2 FYNNEI. The CDR3 region is CASTYRRGNQPQHF. CDR3 coding DNA: TGTGCCAGCACCTATCGGAGAGGCAATCAGCCCCAGCATTTT.

The V gene is TRBV15, the J gene TRBJ1-2; weak D call: TRBD1 (5 bases). V shed 1 base and J shed 5 bases, with 14 bases lying between them. This CDR3 is 15 amino acids long. Germline loops: CDR1 LNHNV, CDR2 YYDKDF (reference sequence). The CDR3 loop reads CATSRGRTSAYGYTF. CDR3 nucleotide sequence: TGTGCCACCAGCAGAGGACGGACATCAGCTTATGGCTACACCTTC. Using reference TRBV15 and TRBJ1-2 for the parts outside the CDR3, the full variable domain is DAMVIQNPRYQVTQFGKPVTLSCSQTLNHNVMYWYQQKSSQAPKLLFHYYDKDFNNEADTPDNFQSRRPNTSFCFLDIRSPGLGDTAMYLCATSRGRTSAYGYTFGSGTRLTVV.

The rearrangement joins TRBV7-9 to TRBJ2-1; 7 bases align to TRBD2. Trimming removed 3 bases from V and 7 bases from J; junction bases left unmatched: 3. Germline-derived CDR1 and CDR2 are SEHNR and FQNEAQ (reference sequence). The CDR3 runs to 13 residues. CDR3 in DNA: TGTGCCAGCAGCTTCAGAGCGGGAAATGAGCAGTTCTTC. Residues: CASSFRAGNEQFF.

This chain joins TRBV4-1 and TRBJ1-4, with D unclear. Germline V gives CDR1 MGHRA, CDR2 YSYEKL. The V end lost 1 base, the J end lost 0 bases, and 12 bases lay between the germline ends. This CDR3 contains 17 residues. DNA for the CDR3: TGCGCCAGCAGCCAAGCCTTACAGATTACAACTAATGAAAAACTGTTTTTT. This translates into CASSQALQITTNEKLFF.

This clone has a handful of counts. V is TRBV23-1 and J is TRBJ2-2; 11 bases line up with TRBD2. TRBV23-1 falls under the ORF class, with uncertain function. After removal of 2 bases from V and 3 bases from J, the junction contained 8 bases not matched to a gene. The CDR3 length is 18 residues. CDR3 sequence (DNA): TGCGCCAGCAGTCAAATACTAGCGGGAGAAGGGGACACCGGGGAGCTGTTTTTT. It specifies CASSQILAGEGDTGELFF.

The chain carries TRBV29-1 and TRBJ1-4, with 8 nucleotides matching TRBD1. The length of the CDR3 is 14 residues. Trimming cost V 7 bases and J 8 bases; bases outside gene matches: 12. Germline loops: CDR1 SQVTM, CDR2 ANQGSEA. CDR3 amino acids: CSAGLTGVGEKLFF. CDR3 sequence (DNA): TGCAGCGCCGGATTGACAGGGGTAGGAGAAAAACTGTTTTTT.

This rearrangement joins TRBV27 to TRBJ2-3; TRBD2 aligns across 7 bases. The CDR3 is made up of 15 amino acids. J gave up 2 bases and V 4 bases, and 6 bases lay outside the gene matches. Germline CDR1 reads MNHEY; CDR2 reads SMNVEV (reference sequence). CDR3 in amino acids: CASSWVAGVTDTQYF. CDR3 in DNA: TGTGCCAGCAGTTGGGTTGCGGGGGTCACAGATACGCAGTATTTT.

This rearrangement joins TRBV11-3 to TRBJ2-1; TRBD2 aligns across 13 bases. V gave up 4 bases and J gave up 6 bases; unmatched junction bases: 6. CDR3 length: 16 amino acids. CDR1 is SGHNT and CDR2 is YENEEA in the germline V gene. DNA of the CDR3: TGTGCCAGCAGCTCCGCCGGGACTAGCGGGACCAATGAGCAGTTCTTC. This codes for CASSSAGTSGTNEQFF.